These T cell receptor beta chains were read from a single sample in a study of shared clonotypes between healthy human individuals. The assay was immunoSEQ multiplex PCR, and TCRdb's table has in-frame clones only and misses some. Of a few hundred thousand clones in the sample, just under 97% were seen once. The sequenced material came from naive CD8+ T cells sorted from blood. These receptor sequences come from a woman under 40 in good health. Each CDR3 is given with its conserved first and last residue. Each record gives: J gene, V gene, clone size, D gene, CDR3 DNA, CDR3 protein. The D gene is left open where the match is weak. Rows may omit the clone size; those that give it use once, few, many or a size class.

J: TRBJ1-1; V: TRBV2; size: .; D: .; DNA: TGTGCCAGCAGTCCGCGCGACACTACTGAAGCTTTCTTT; CDR3: CASSPRDTTEAFF
J: TRBJ2-2; V: TRBV29-1; size: .; D: .; DNA: TGCAGCATATGGACGGCGAACACCGGGGAGCTGTTTTTT; CDR3: CSIWTANTGELFF
J: TRBJ2-1; V: TRBV7-9; size: once; D: .; DNA: TGTGCCAGCAGGTCCGGGACCACGGTTCCTGAGCAGTTCTTC; CDR3: CASRSGTTVPEQFF
J: TRBJ1-2; V: TRBV5-6; size: .; D: .; DNA: TGTGCCAGCAGCTTGTCCCCTCAGGGAGGCTACACCTTC; CDR3: CASSLSPQGGYTF
J: TRBJ1-5; V: TRBV23-1; size: .; D: .; DNA: TGCGCCAGCAGTCCAAACATACAGGGACGTCCCGATCAGCCCCAGCATTTT; CDR3: CASSPNIQGRPDQPQHF
J: TRBJ2-1; V: TRBV27; size: .; D: TRBD2; DNA: TGTGCCAGCAGATTGAGGGGAGCGGGACTCTCCTACAATGAGCAGTTCTTC; CDR3: CASRLRGAGLSYNEQFF
J: TRBJ2-7; V: TRBV5-8; size: once; D: TRBD1; DNA: TGTGCCAGCAGCTTCACAGGGGTCTACGAGCAGTACTTC; CDR3: CASSFTGVYEQYF
J: TRBJ2-1; V: TRBV2; size: once; D: TRBD2; DNA: TGTGCCAGCAGCCACGCTACTAGCGGGAGATACCAGAGCTCCTACAATGAGCAGTTCTTC; CDR3: CASSHATSGRYQSSYNEQFF
J: TRBJ1-5; V: TRBV4-1; size: .; D: .; DNA: TGCGCCAGCAGCCACCTCCCGACGTTTCAGCCCCAGCATTTT; CDR3: CASSHLPTFQPQHF
J: TRBJ1-2; V: TRBV7-2; size: .; D: .; DNA: TGTGCCAGCAGCTCCACAGGAAGGGGACTCTATGGCTACACCTTC; CDR3: CASSSTGRGLYGYTF
J: TRBJ2-1; V: TRBV5-6; size: .; D: .; DNA: TGTGCCAGCAGCTTGGTTTTAGGGGCGGGCAATGAGCAGTTCTTC; CDR3: CASSLVLGAGNEQFF
J: TRBJ2-4; V: TRBV27; size: .; D: .; DNA: TGTGCCAGCAGTTTAGTGGGGTCAAACATTCAGTACTTC; CDR3: CASSLVGSNIQYF
J: TRBJ2-1; V: TRBV7-9; size: .; D: .; DNA: TGTGCCAGCAGCCCTCGGGCGGGTAGCTCCTACAATGAGCAGTTCTTC; CDR3: CASSPRAGSSYNEQFF
J: TRBJ1-2; V: TRBV5-4; size: .; D: TRBD1; DNA: TGTGCCAGCAGCCGGGACAGCGGAGGCCCGGAGGGGAACTATGGCTACACCTTC; CDR3: CASSRDSGGPEGNYGYTF
J: TRBJ1-2; V: TRBV2; size: few; D: .; DNA: TGTGCCCAAGGGGAGGACTATGGCTACACCTTC; CDR3: CAQGEDYGYTF
J: TRBJ2-7; V: TRBV4-1; size: .; D: TRBD1; DNA: TGCGCCAGCAGCCCCCACCCCCACAGGGGGCCCCCAGGGGAGCAGTACTTC; CDR3: CASSPHPHRGPPGEQYF
J: TRBJ2-3; V: TRBV7-8; size: .; D: .; DNA: TGTGCCAGCAGCTTAGTCCAGCGGGTCAGCACAGATACGCAGTATTTT; CDR3: CASSLVQRVSTDTQYF
J: TRBJ2-5; V: TRBV27; size: .; D: .; DNA: TGTGCCAGCAGTTTAAAGTTCCGAGAGACCCAGTACTTC; CDR3: CASSLKFRETQYF